These 14 T cell receptor beta chains were all obtained from the same sample, sequenced in a study of CD8 T cells in ankylosing spondylitis. TCRdb processed the 5' RACE reads anew with MiXCR; each CDR3 protein has one entry. This table has 80,000 to 90,000 distinct CDR3 sequences, under 30% appearing once. Specimen: blood, either unsorted or a sorted T cell fraction (not recorded which). These receptors all come from a male donor with ankylosing spondylitis or in good health (not recorded which).

This clonotype showed up many times. The chain uses TRBV20-1 and TRBJ2-1, with 10 nucleotides matching TRBD2. With V trimmed by 3 bases and J by 4 bases, 15 bases remained unmatched. CDR3 size: 18 residues. Germline lookup yields CDR1 DFQATT and CDR2 SNEGSKA (reference sequence). CDR3 residues: CSASGGTSESGEYNEQFF. In DNA, the CDR3 is TGCAGTGCTAGCGGAGGGACTAGCGAATCGGGGGAGTACAATGAGCAGTTCTTC.

In DNA, the CDR3 is TGCAGTGCGGGAGACTACAATGAGCAGTTCTTC. This encodes CSAGDYNEQFF. The genes are TRBV20-1 and TRBJ2-1, with D tentatively TRBD2 (5 bases). Per the germline V gene, CDR1 is DFQATT and CDR2 is SNEGSKA (reference sequence). The CDR3 is made up of 11 amino acids. Trimming removed 6 bases from V and 3 bases from J, with 6 bases in between.

This clonotype has a handful of counts. The chain carries TRBV25-1 and TRBJ1-2; unclear D gene. V dropped 4 bases and J dropped 3 bases, with 9 bases sitting between them. This CDR3 spans 13 amino acids. Germline V CDR1 and CDR2: MGHDK, SYGVNS. This chain's CDR3 is CASSVEEDYGYTF. CDR3 sequence (DNA): TGTGCCAGCAGTGTTGAGGAAGACTATGGCTACACCTTC.

The chain combines TRBV6-1 with TRBJ2-5; tentative D call: TRBD2 (7 bases). The length of the CDR3 is 17 residues. V lost 0 bases and J 5 bases, leaving 19 bases between the germline ends. The germline V gene has CDR1 MNHNS and CDR2 SASEGT. The DNA for the CDR3 is TGTGCCAGCAGTGAAGCGCTTTTCGGCAGGGGAGGGGAGACCCAGTACTTC. It specifies CASSEALFGRGGETQYF.

The rearrangement joins TRBV6-5 to TRBJ2-5, with D possibly matching TRBD2 (6 bases). The CDR3 runs 16 residues. V lost 2 bases and J 4 bases, leaving 17 bases between the germline ends. Germline loops: CDR1 MNHEY, CDR2 SVGAGI. CDR3 in amino acids: CASSYGQGWRGETQYF. CDR3 sequence (DNA): TGTGCCAGCAGTTACGGTCAAGGCTGGAGGGGAGAGACCCAGTACTTC.

This chain connects TRBV28 to TRBJ2-1, with D perhaps TRBD1 (6 bases). Germline V CDR1 and CDR2: MDHEN, SYDVKM. CDR3 length equals 17 residues. Trimming removed 2 bases at V and 3 bases at J, with 17 bases between. CDR3 residues: CASSLVGAPPYYNEQFF. Here the CDR3 DNA reads TGTGCCAGCAGTTTAGTGGGGGCCCCCCCCTACTACAATGAGCAGTTCTTC.

The genes are TRBV5-1 and TRBJ1-1; 8 bases line up with TRBD1. This CDR3 is built from 15 residues. CDR1 and CDR2 (germline): SGHRS, YFSETQ. Trimming at V came to 1 base and at J to 1 base, leaving 3 bases not matched to a gene. The CDR3 nucleotides read TGCGCCAGCAGCTTGAGGACAGGGAAGAACACTGAAGCTTTCTTT. Its translation: CASSLRTGKNTEAFF.

This clonotype was seen a few times. The V gene is TRBV7-9, the J gene TRBJ1-1; 7 nucleotides align to TRBD1. Losses at the gene ends were 7 bases for V and 4 bases for J; bases not matched to a gene: 3. Germline-derived CDR1 and CDR2 are SEHNR and FQNEAQ (reference sequence). The CDR3 is made up of 12 amino acids. CDR3 nucleotide sequence: TGTGCCAGCAAGTCAGGGGGCACTGAAGCTTTCTTT. Translating gives CASKSGGTEAFF.

This clonotype was seen a few times. The rearrangement links TRBV20-1 to TRBJ2-2; TRBD2 aligns across 11 bases. Trimming at V came to 2 bases and at J to 7 bases, leaving 6 bases not matched to a gene. CDR3 length: 15 residues. CDR1 is DFQATT, CDR2 SNEGSKA, per germline (reference sequence). As DNA, the CDR3 is TGCAGTGCTAGACCTGGGACTAGCGGAGGCGGGGAGCTGTTTTTT. Translating gives CSARPGTSGGGELFF.

There are a few counts of this clonotype. The gene calls are TRBV28 and TRBJ1-1; 9 bases agree with TRBD1. Germline V gene lookup returns CDR1 MDHEN and CDR2 SYDVKM. With 7 bases clipped from V and 0 bases from J, the junction kept 12 bases outside the gene matches. This CDR3 is 17 amino acids long. The CDR3 here is CASTVREDRGMNTEAFF. The CDR3 nucleotides read TGTGCCAGCACTGTTAGGGAGGACAGGGGCATGAACACTGAAGCTTTCTTT.

The chain carries TRBV7-3 and TRBJ2-5; 10 nucleotides align to TRBD2. J lost 5 bases, V lost 5 bases, and 5 bases had no gene match. Germline CDR1 and CDR2: SGHTA and FQGTGA. This CDR3 spans 14 amino acids. CDR3 sequence: CASSLAGVGETQYF. The CDR3 nucleotides read TGTGCCAGCAGCCTAGCGGGAGTGGGTGAGACCCAGTACTTC.

The rearrangement uses TRBV12-3 or TRBV12-4 and TRBJ2-3; D perhaps matches TRBD2 (5 bases). CDR3 length equals 13 residues. The germline V and J ends were trimmed by 5 bases and 5 bases, with 11 bases remaining between them. CDR3 in amino acids: CASSPSSRDTQYF. The CDR3 region has the DNA TGTGCCAGCAGTCCATCTAGCCGAGATACGCAGTATTTT.

V is TRBV5-1 and J is TRBJ2-2; tentatively, D is TRBD1 (6 bases). Per germline, CDR1 SGHRS and CDR2 YFSETQ. The V and J ends lost 0 bases and 5 bases respectively, with 11 bases between them. The CDR3 runs 15 residues. The CDR3 nucleotides read TGCGCCAGCAGCTTGGAAGGGGGAAGAACCGGGGAGCTGTTTTTT. Translating gives CASSLEGGRTGELFF.

J is TRBJ2-1 and V is TRBV29-1; D is uncertain. The CDR3 extends over 13 amino acids. V gave up 6 bases and J gave up 6 bases, with 15 bases separating them. Looked up from germline, CDR1 is SQVTM and CDR2 is ANQGSEA. The CDR3 DNA reads as TGCAGCGTCGGCTCGGAATGGTCCAATGAGCAGTTCTTC. This codes for CSVGSEWSNEQFF.